These 27 T cell receptor beta chains were sequenced from one sample in a study of low-dose radiotherapy and immunotherapy resistance in tumors. TRAV- and TRBV-specific primers were used for first-strand cDNA, which covered alpha and beta chains. The PCR that amplified TCRs ran for around 22 cycles, relying on a constant-region primer and a V-primer adapter. TCRdb analysed the reads with MiXCR anew, one entry per CDR3 protein. This table holds around 100,000 distinct CDR3 sequences, 20% found once. Stated time point: after trial treatment. Treatment defined: LDRT plus nivolumab, ipilimumab, low-dose cyclophosphamide and aspirin (RACIN trial). The specimen was PBMCs, collected after low-dose radiotherapy plus immunotherapy. These receptors were taken from a male donor with prostate cancer.

This clonotype was found many times. The J gene is TRBJ2-2, the V gene TRBV19, with a tentative D call TRBD1 (6 bases). CDR3 length: 16 residues. V was clipped by 3 bases and J by 8 bases, with 19 bases between them. CDR1 is LNHDA and CDR2 is SQIVND in the germline V gene (reference sequence). The chain's CDR3 is CASSIFFTGSAGELFF. For the CDR3, the DNA is TGTGCCAGTAGTATCTTCTTCACAGGGTCCGCTGGGGAGCTGTTTTTT.

This clonotype was observed many times. The chain joins TRBV5-5 to TRBJ1-1; a possible D gene is TRBD1 (5 bases). The CDR3 runs to 15 residues. The V gene lost 3 bases and the J gene lost 4 bases, with 16 bases spanning the gap. Per germline, CDR1 SGHKS and CDR2 YYEKEE (reference sequence). The CDR3 here is CASSWAGGGGTEAFF. The CDR3 region has the DNA TGTGCCAGCAGCTGGGCCGGGGGGGGGGGCACTGAAGCTTTCTTT.

The chain couples TRBV18 to TRBJ1-5; 8 bases match TRBD1. J gave up 2 bases and V 3 bases, and 0 bases lay outside the gene matches. There are 14 residues in the CDR3. CDR1 KGHSH and CDR2 LQKENI come from the germline V gene. The CDR3 coding sequence is TGTGCCAGCTCACCGGACAGGGGCAATCAGCCCCAGCATTTT. Protein sequence: CASSPDRGNQPQHF.

In this sample, this clonotype turned up many times. The chain joins TRBV10-1 to TRBJ2-1, with TRBD2 matching 11 bases. The length of the CDR3 is 17 residues. Unmatched junction bases numbered 5, after V lost 4 bases and J lost 0 bases. The germline CDR1 and CDR2 sequences are WNHNN and SYGVQD (reference sequence). Here the CDR3 reads CASSGLGLADSYNEQFF. The CDR3 coding sequence is TGCGCCAGCAGTGGGCTGGGACTAGCGGACTCCTACAATGAGCAGTTCTTC.

This clonotype was recorded many times. This chain links TRBV11-2 with TRBJ2-2, with D tentatively TRBD1 (5 bases). Germline values: CDR1 SGHAT, CDR2 FQNNGV. V was shortened by 6 bases and J by 6 bases, with 17 bases between the two germline ends. This CDR3 contains 15 residues. CDR3 loop: CASRFVGGAPGELFF. In nucleotides, the CDR3 is TGTGCCAGCAGATTTGTCGGTGGGGCCCCCGGGGAGCTGTTTTTT.

The sample holds many counts of this clonotype. This sequence joins TRBV14 and TRBJ2-2; D not certain. The ends were cut back, 0 bases at V and 0 bases at J, with 8 bases in the middle. CDR1 is SGHDN, CDR2 FVKESK, per germline. The CDR3 runs to 16 residues. The chain's CDR3 is CASSQEPSTNTGELFF. For the CDR3, the DNA is TGTGCCAGCAGCCAAGAGCCTTCAACGAACACCGGGGAGCTGTTTTTT.

The chain has TRBV27 and TRBJ2-7; D remains unclear. The CDR3 totals 13 residues. From germline, CDR1 is MNHEY and CDR2 SMNVEV (reference sequence). Trimming left V 2 bases short and J 2 bases short, with 7 bases between. This CDR3 reads CASSLGLPYEQYF. The CDR3 coding sequence is TGTGCCAGCAGTTTAGGCCTACCCTACGAGCAGTACTTC.

This clonotype was counted many times. The chain has TRBV29-1 and TRBJ1-5; TRBD1 matches at 8 bases. Losses at the gene ends were 4 bases for V and 5 bases for J; bases not matched to a gene: 4. This CDR3 has 13 amino acids. Germline lookup yields CDR1 SQVTM and CDR2 ANQGSEA. The CDR3 DNA reads TGCAGCGTTGCTACAGGGGGGGATCAGCCCCAGCATTTT. It translates to CSVATGGDQPQHF.

The chain couples TRBV7-9 to TRBJ2-3; 8 nucleotides align to TRBD1. The CDR3 covers 15 residues. Germline CDR1 SEHNR, CDR2 FQNEAQ (reference sequence). The V and J ends lost 5 bases and 1 base, in that order; junction bases with no gene match: 5. The CDR3 sequence: CASSLRTGRTDTQYF. The CDR3, as DNA: TGTGCCAGCAGCCTACGGACAGGGCGCACAGATACGCAGTATTTT. Filled out from reference TRBV7-9 and TRBJ2-3, the complete variable domain reads DTGVSQNPRHKITKRGQNVTFRCDPISEHNRLYWYRQTLGQGPEFLTYFQNEAQLEKSRLLSDRFSAERPKGSFSTLEIQRTEQGDSAMYLCASSLRTGRTDTQYFGPGTRLTVL.

This clonotype was counted many times. The chain uses TRBV29-1 and TRBJ2-7; no firm D call. Trimming cost V 6 bases and J 1 base, with 7 bases left between them. CDR1 and CDR2 (germline): SQVTM, ANQGSEA. The CDR3 extends over 11 amino acids. This chain's CDR3 is CSVTDSYEQYF. The DNA for the CDR3 is TGCAGCGTAACAGATTCCTACGAGCAGTACTTC.

In this sample, this clonotype turned up many times. The chain is built from TRBV7-9 and TRBJ2-7, with 10 bases identical to TRBD2. After removal of 5 bases from V and 6 bases from J, the junction contained 7 bases not matched to a gene. Germline-derived CDR1 and CDR2 are SEHNR and FQNEAQ (reference sequence). This CDR3 is built from 14 residues. As DNA, the CDR3 is TGTGCCAGCAGCACAAGCGGGGGGGCCGGCGAGCAGTACTTC. Its translation is CASSTSGGAGEQYF.

This clonotype was picked up many times. The rearrangement uses TRBV5-1 and TRBJ1-4; 8 nucleotides agree with TRBD1. V was pared by 6 bases and J by 6 bases, with 7 bases of the junction left unmatched. The CDR3 loop spans 14 amino acids. Germline values: CDR1 SGHRS, CDR2 YFSETQ. The CDR3, as DNA: TGCGCCAGCACCAAAGGACAGGGCGATGAAAAACTGTTTTTT. Translation gives CASTKGQGDEKLFF.

The chain joins TRBV7-2 to TRBJ1-1, with D possibly matching TRBD1 (6 bases). CDR3 size: 15 residues. V shed 3 bases and J shed 0 bases, with 11 bases lying between them. Germline lookup yields CDR1 SGHTA and CDR2 FQGNSA. The CDR3, as DNA: TGTGCCAGCAGCTTTTCGACAGGCCTGAACACTGAAGCTTTCTTT. This encodes CASSFSTGLNTEAFF.

This clonotype has at least ten counts. V usage is TRBV11-3 and J usage is TRBJ2-2, with D possibly being TRBD2 (5 bases). V lost 3 bases to trimming and J lost 7 bases, with 12 bases between them. The CDR3 length is 14 residues. Germline CDR1 SGHNT, CDR2 YENEEA. As DNA, the CDR3 is TGTGCCAGCAGCTTTACCGGGGTTGGCGGGGAGCTGTTTTTT. Translated, it gives CASSFTGVGGELFF.

This clonotype has at least ten counts. The rearrangement joins TRBV4-1 to TRBJ2-7; no definite D call. The CDR3 runs to 15 residues. Germline loops: CDR1 MGHRA, CDR2 YSYEKL. V was trimmed by 1 base and J by 2 bases, leaving 12 bases between them. CDR3 loop: CASSQGWSSPYEQYF. CDR3 in DNA: TGCGCCAGCAGCCAAGGGTGGTCGTCCCCCTACGAGCAGTACTTC.

In its sample, this clonotype was seen a few times. V gene TRBV28 combines with J gene TRBJ2-7; TRBD1 matches at 7 bases. Germline CDR1 MDHEN, CDR2 SYDVKM. CDR3 size: 14 residues. J was trimmed by 6 bases and V by 3 bases; bases with no gene match: 8. Here the CDR3 reads CASSFPSRDSEQYF. The CDR3 DNA reads TGTGCCAGCAGTTTCCCGTCCCGGGACAGCGAGCAGTACTTC.

This clonotype was found many times. The rearrangement joins TRBV3-1 to TRBJ2-2, with D perhaps assigned TRBD1 or TRBD2 (5 bases each). V dropped 4 bases and J dropped 7 bases, with 10 bases sitting between them. The CDR3 extends over 13 amino acids. The germline V gene has CDR1 LGHDT and CDR2 YNNKEL (reference sequence). CDR3 residues: CASSPKRGGELFF. CDR3 nucleotides: TGTGCCAGCAGCCCCAAGAGGGGCGGGGAGCTGTTTTTT.

This clonotype showed up many times. The chain couples TRBV18 to TRBJ1-6; the D gene is possibly TRBD1 (5 bases). CDR1 KGHSH and CDR2 LQKENI come from the germline V gene. CDR3 length: 15 amino acids. V dropped 1 base and J dropped 6 bases, with 10 bases sitting between them. CDR3 loop: CASSPQRGPNSPLHF. CDR3 in DNA: TGTGCCAGCTCACCACAAAGGGGCCCTAATTCACCCCTCCACTTT.

The V and J genes are TRBV12-3 or TRBV12-4 and TRBJ2-7; D unresolved. This CDR3 is 11 amino acids long. V was shortened by 3 bases and J by 5 bases, with 5 bases between the two germline ends. CDR3 region: CASSFGNEQYF. The CDR3 bases are TGTGCCAGCAGTTTTGGAAACGAGCAGTACTTC.

This clonotype was detected ten times or more. The J gene is TRBJ2-5, the V gene TRBV13; TRBD2 aligns across 11 bases. Per the germline V gene, CDR1 is PRHDT and CDR2 is FYEKMQ (reference sequence). The CDR3 contains 17 residues. Trimming cost V 5 bases and J 2 bases; bases outside gene matches: 10. The CDR3 protein is CASSPGPGLADQETQYF. The CDR3 bases are TGTGCCAGCAGCCCCGGACCGGGACTAGCGGATCAAGAGACCCAGTACTTC.

The chain combines TRBV5-3 with TRBJ1-6; a weak D match, TRBD1 (6 bases). TRBV5-3 is labeled an ORF, and its function is uncertain. V was cut by 8 bases and J by 5 bases, with 20 bases left in between. The CDR3 spans 16 residues. CDR3 amino acids: CASTTGLSYNNSPLHF. CDR3 DNA sequence: TGTGCCAGCACCACAGGGTTGAGTTACAATAATTCACCCCTCCACTTT.

This clonotype was counted ten times or more. The chain uses TRBV2 and TRBJ2-6; D not resolved. Per germline, CDR1 SNHLY and CDR2 FYNNEI. The germline V and J ends were trimmed by 2 bases and 0 bases, with 8 bases remaining between them. CDR3 size: 16 residues. The CDR3 loop reads CASSEMATSGANVLTF. The CDR3 coding sequence is TGTGCCAGCAGTGAAATGGCGACCTCTGGGGCCAACGTCCTGACTTTC.

About this clonotype: A far larger clone is only one base removed, so a read error is likely. The rearrangement links TRBV4-1 to TRBJ2-1; TRBD1 agrees at 7 bases. CDR3 length: 15 residues. Germline V gene data show CDR1 as MGHRA and CDR2 as YSYEKL. V was clipped by 1 base and J by 10 bases; unmatched bases: 10. This CDR3 reads CASSQGGTDLPEQFF. The CDR3 DNA reads as TGCGCCAGCAGCCAAGGGGGGACAGATTTACCCGAGCAGTTCTTC.

J is TRBJ1-1 and V is TRBV5-1; 11 bases fit TRBD1. The ends lost 3 bases at V and 4 bases at J; junction bases unmatched: 8. The CDR3 contains 16 residues. Per germline, CDR1 SGHRS and CDR2 YFSETQ. The CDR3 DNA reads as TGCGCCAGCAGCTCTTTGTCCGGGACAGGGGGCACTGAAGCTTTCTTT. Translation gives CASSSLSGTGGTEAFF.

The chain links TRBV5-4 to TRBJ2-3, with D maybe TRBD2 (7 bases). This CDR3 spans 16 amino acids. From germline, CDR1 is SGHNT and CDR2 YYREEE (reference sequence). V lost 4 bases and J lost 7, with 22 bases in between. The CDR3 sequence is CASSLRRGAGGNTQYF. CDR3 nucleotide sequence: TGTGCCAGCAGCCTAAGACGGGGGGCAGGTGGAAATACGCAGTATTTT.

This clonotype appeared a few times. This chain uses TRBV12-3 or TRBV12-4 with TRBJ1-1, with D perhaps matching TRBD1 (5 bases). This CDR3 comprises 16 residues. V lost 2 bases to trimming and J lost 5 bases, with 18 bases between them. CDR3 nucleotides: TGTGCCAGCAGTTTAATCTACGGGACCCGTGGGACTGAAGCTTTCTTT. Its protein product is CASSLIYGTRGTEAFF.

This clonotype has ten or more counts. The V gene is TRBV20-1, the J gene TRBJ2-1; tentative D call: TRBD2 (6 bases). CDR1 is DFQATT and CDR2 is SNEGSKA in the germline V gene (reference sequence). With 7 bases removed from V and 7 bases from J, the gap between germline ends came to 23 bases. The CDR3 consists of 15 residues. This CDR3 reads CSVLNRDSGDNEQFF. The CDR3 nucleotides are TGCAGTGTCCTCAACCGGGACTCTGGGGATAATGAGCAGTTCTTC.